The clone carrying this TCR beta chain showed up many times. TCRdb called the 5' RACE reads again in MiXCR, with one record for every CDR3 protein. In the table there are about 40,000 distinct CDR3 sequences, roughly 5% of which are singletons. This sample is drawn from a study of early T cells in non-severe SARS-CoV-2 infection. Germline V gene sequence: CDR1 SQVTM, CDR2 ANQGSEA. The CDR3 extends over 12 amino acids. The ends were cut back, 6 bases at V and 4 bases at J, with 10 bases in the middle. V is TRBV29-1 and J is TRBJ1-3; no firm D call. The sequencing sample was made of whole blood. This TCR was recovered from an adult who was a healthcare worker with PCR-confirmed SARS-CoV-2 infection or an uninfected control (not recorded which). The CDR3 DNA sequence: TGCAGCGTCCCCCTTGGAGGAAACACCATATATTTT. Translated, it gives CSVPLGGNTIYF.